Below, 30 T cell receptor beta chains from the same sample are listed, as sequenced in a study of blood T cell repertoires in COVID-19 (TCRdb year 2020). The library came from the immunoSEQ multiplex PCR assay. As stored in TCRdb, this immuneACCESS dataset retains in-frame rearrangements with V and J assigned. A fraction of the clones does not appear; measured against another copy, unresolved V genes explain less than half of the discrepancy, and the remainder lacks a known reason. Counted in this sample were about 85,000 clones; roughly 87% of them appeared once. The ten largest clones take up 5.4% of the sample. The sequenced sample consisted of peripheral blood. All receptors come from a man aged 55-75 years with acute or convalescent COVID-19.

The gene calls are TRBV27 and TRBJ1-2; D unresolved. From germline, CDR1 is MNHEY and CDR2 SMNVEV (reference sequence). The CDR3 extends over 14 amino acids. V gave up 2 bases and J gave up 4 bases, with 11 bases separating them. The CDR3 bases are TGTGCCAGCAGTTTAGGGTCGGGTTCCTATGGCTACACCTTC. This sequence encodes CASSLGSGSYGYTF.

The chain recombines TRBV7-8 with TRBJ2-3, with D possibly TRBD2 on 6 matching bases. CDR3 size: 15 residues. The V end was cut by 1 base, the J end by 3 bases, with 11 bases between. CDR1 is SGHVS and CDR2 is FQNEAQ in the germline V gene. CDR3 residues: CASSLGVAVTDTQYF. The CDR3 nucleotides are TGTGCCAGCAGCTTAGGAGTAGCGGTGACAGATACGCAGTATTTT. Complete variable domain (other parts from reference TRBV7-8 and TRBJ2-3): GAGVSQSPRYKVAKRGQDVALRCDPISGHVSLFWYQQALGQGPEFLTYFQNEAQLDKSGLPSDRFFAERPEGSVSTLKIQRTQQEDSAVYLCASSLGVAVTDTQYFGPGTRLTVL.

V gene TRBV30 combines with J gene TRBJ1-2; maybe TRBD1 (6 bases). Germline loops: CDR1 GTSNPN, CDR2 SVGIG (reference sequence). The CDR3 consists of 14 residues. Trimming pared 0 bases from V and 4 bases from J, leaving 12 bases between. The CDR3 loop reads CAWSVGGRVYGYTF. CDR3 bases: TGTGCCTGGAGTGTCGGGGGGCGCGTCTATGGCTACACCTTC.

CDR3 bases: TGTGCCTGGAGTGTAGGGGACACGACTGCAACTAATGAAAAACTGTTTTTT. Translating it yields CAWSVGDTTATNEKLFF. The chain uses TRBV30 and TRBJ1-4; TRBD1 might be the D (6 bases). Trimming pared 0 bases from V and 0 bases from J, leaving 14 bases between. CDR1 and CDR2 (germline): GTSNPN, SVGIG (reference sequence). CDR3 size: 17 residues.

The chain employs TRBV3-1 (or the pseudogene TRBV3-2) and TRBJ2-6; D uncertain. The V and J ends lost 4 bases and 1 base respectively, with 5 bases between them. This CDR3 is built from 14 residues. CDR1 LGHDT and CDR2 YNNKEL come from the germline V gene (reference sequence). This CDR3 reads CASSPPSGANVLTF. CDR3 in DNA: TGTGCCAGCAGCCCCCCATCTGGGGCCAACGTCCTGACTTTC.

The V gene is TRBV19, the J gene TRBJ2-2; D is perhaps TRBD1 (6 bases). There are 20 residues in the CDR3. Trimming pared 0 bases from V and 2 bases from J, leaving 22 bases between. Germline lookup yields CDR1 LNHDA and CDR2 SQIVND (reference sequence). The CDR3 DNA reads TGTGCCAGTAGTATAGACCAAATACCGGGACAAAGGATTAACACCGGGGAGCTGTTTTTT. As protein: CASSIDQIPGQRINTGELFF.

The chain combines TRBV6-6 with TRBJ1-1; D is unresolved. Germline V CDR1 and CDR2: MNHNY, SVGAGI (reference sequence). V lost 11 bases to trimming and J lost 2 bases, with 15 bases between them. The CDR3 totals 13 residues. The CDR3 spells CASFGDPNTEAFF. DNA of the CDR3: TGTGCCTCCTTCGGGGATCCCAACACTGAAGCTTTCTTT.

The rearrangement links TRBV11-2 to TRBJ2-4, with D possibly TRBD2 on 5 matching bases. Trimming removed 5 bases at V and 0 bases at J, with 11 bases between. The CDR3 spans 15 residues. Germline assignment: CDR1 SGHAT and CDR2 FQNNGV. Written as DNA, the CDR3 is TGTGCCAGCAGCGATCTCGGGATAGCCAAAAACATTCAGTACTTC. Protein sequence: CASSDLGIAKNIQYF.

V gene TRBV5-4 combines with J gene TRBJ1-4; TRBD1 matches 9 bases. Germline V gene sequence: CDR1 SGHNT, CDR2 YYREEE (reference sequence). The trim removed 3 bases at V and 6 bases at J, leaving 3 bases unmatched. The CDR3 loop spans 14 amino acids. The CDR3 coding sequence is TGTGCCAGCAGCTCCTGGACAGGGGATGAAAAACTGTTTTTT. Translated, it gives CASSSWTGDEKLFF.

The chain employs TRBV5-6 and TRBJ2-5; unclear D gene. Germline assignment: CDR1 SGHDT and CDR2 YYEEEE. V lost 4 bases, J lost 10 bases, and 11 bases lay in between. This CDR3 has 11 residues. This CDR3 reads CASSIGPGQYF. The CDR3 DNA sequence: TGTGCCAGCAGCATCGGTCCAGGCCAGTACTTC.

The chain joins TRBV6-5 to TRBJ1-2; the D is unclear. The CDR3 has 13 amino acids. Germline CDR1 is MNHEY and CDR2 is SVGAGI. V was clipped by 5 bases and J by 3 bases, with 10 bases between them. CDR3 in amino acids: CASSTNRDYGYTF. The CDR3 DNA reads as TGTGCCAGCAGTACCAACAGAGACTATGGCTACACCTTC.

This chain connects TRBV10-1 to TRBJ1-1, with D possibly TRBD1 on 6 matching bases. Looked up from germline, CDR1 is WNHNN and CDR2 is SYGVQD (reference sequence). V lost 10 bases and J 1 base, leaving 13 bases between the germline ends. The CDR3 totals 13 residues. The CDR3 region has the DNA TGCGCCATCCCGGGACACAAGAACACTGAAGCTTTCTTT. Translating it yields CAIPGHKNTEAFF.

This chain joins TRBV25-1 and TRBJ1-5, with D unclear. Germline V gene sequence: CDR1 MGHDK, CDR2 SYGVNS. Trimming shortened V by 8 bases and J by 9 bases, and 17 bases separated the two germline ends. The length of the CDR3 is 13 residues. The CDR3 nucleotides are TGTGCCAGCGCCCAGGAGGGCTGGGGGCCCCAGCATTTT. Its translation is CASAQEGWGPQHF. Full variable domain (rest looked up from reference TRBV25-1 and TRBJ1-5): EADIYQTPRYLVIGTGKKITLECSQTMGHDKMYWYQQDPGMELHLIHYSYGVNSTEKGDLSSESTVSRIRTEHFPLTLESARPSHTSQYLCASAQEGWGPQHFGDGTRLSIL.

This clone was picked up a small number of times. V and J are TRBV5-1 and TRBJ1-1; TRBD1 agrees at 9 bases. The junction had 7 bases not matched to a gene; V was cut back by 4 bases and J by 6 bases. The CDR3 covers 14 residues. Germline CDR1 reads SGHRS; CDR2 reads YFSETQ. In nucleotides, the CDR3 is TGCGCCAGCAGCCAACAGGGGGCTGGCGCTGAAGCTTTCTTT. This sequence encodes CASSQQGAGAEAFF.

The chain joins TRBV7-6 to TRBJ1-3; D might be TRBD1 (6 bases). In germline, CDR1 is SGHVS, CDR2 FNYEAQ. This CDR3 region has 19 residues. V lost 1 base and J lost 0, with 19 bases in between. Here the CDR3 reads CASSLVGHEYGGSGNTIYF. CDR3 DNA: TGTGCCAGCAGCTTAGTGGGACACGAATATGGGGGCTCTGGAAACACCATATATTTT. The entire variable domain, with the rest obtained from reference TRBV7-6 and TRBJ1-3, is as follows: GAGVSQSPRYKVTKRGQDVALRCDPISGHVSLYWYRQALGQGPEFLTYFNYEAQQDKSGLPNDRFSAERPEGSISTLTIQRTEQRDSAMYRCASSLVGHEYGGSGNTIYFGEGSWLTVV.

This clone was detected only a few times. The V gene is TRBV7-2, the J gene TRBJ2-2, with 12 bases fitting TRBD2. V gave up 1 base and J gave up 4 bases; unmatched junction bases: 1. Per the germline V gene, CDR1 is SGHTA and CDR2 is FQGNSA. CDR3 size: 16 residues. CDR3 sequence: CASSLGTSGATGELFF. CDR3 sequence (DNA): TGTGCCAGCAGCTTAGGGACTAGCGGGGCCACCGGGGAGCTGTTTTTT. Drawing the rest from reference TRBV7-2 and TRBJ2-2, the complete variable domain is GAGVSQSPSNKVTEKGKDVELRCDPISGHTALYWYRQSLGQGLEFLIYFQGNSAPDKSGLPSDRFSAERTGGSVSTLTIQRTQQEDSAVYLCASSLGTSGATGELFFGEGSRLTVL.

The chain couples TRBV10-1 to TRBJ1-1; D remains ambiguous. V lost 7 bases, J lost 1 base, and 10 bases lay in between. The CDR3 covers 13 residues. CDR1 is WNHNN, CDR2 SYGVQD, per germline (reference sequence). The CDR3 nucleotides read TGCGCCAGCATTACAAAAGAGAACACTGAAGCTTTCTTT. The encoded protein is CASITKENTEAFF.

The CDR3 protein is CASSPSGNEQFF. The CDR3 DNA follows: TGTGCCAGCAGCCCTTCGGGGAATGAGCAGTTCTTC. J is TRBJ2-1 and V is TRBV12-3 or TRBV12-4; D possibly corresponds to TRBD2 (5 bases). This CDR3 has 12 residues. Trimming left V 6 bases short and J 7 bases short, with 10 bases between.

The rearrangement joins TRBV10-1 to TRBJ1-1; D is unclear. CDR3 size: 13 residues. Per the germline V gene, CDR1 is WNHNN and CDR2 is SYGVQD (reference sequence). The V end was cut by 3 bases, the J end by 4 bases, with 9 bases between. CDR3 sequence (DNA): TGCGCCAGCAGTGAAGAGCCAGGCACTGAAGCTTTCTTT. This encodes CASSEEPGTEAFF.

The CDR3 bases are TGTGCCAGCTCACCACCCACGGGAGCCCGCTATGGCTACACCTTC. This sequence encodes CASSPPTGARYGYTF. This chain links TRBV18 with TRBJ1-2; D remains unclear. The germline CDR1 and CDR2 sequences are KGHSH and LQKENI. The ends were cut back, 0 bases at V and 4 bases at J, with 12 bases in the middle. The CDR3 is 15 residues long.

V usage is TRBV12-3 or TRBV12-4 and J usage is TRBJ1-1; D gene uncertain. This CDR3 is built from 13 residues. The V and J ends lost 3 bases and 1 base respectively, with 6 bases between them. The CDR3 is CASSLLRNTEAFF. The CDR3 region has the DNA TGTGCCAGCAGTTTGTTGAGGAACACTGAAGCTTTCTTT.

V usage is TRBV3-1 (or the pseudogene TRBV3-2) and J usage is TRBJ2-3, with a weak D call TRBD1 (7 bases). Germline loops: CDR1 LGHDT, CDR2 YNNKEL (reference sequence). Between the trimmed V and J ends, which lost 4 bases and 6 bases, there was a span of 11 bases. This CDR3 has 13 amino acids. The CDR3, as DNA: TGTGCCAGCAGCCCAGGGGGGAGGGATACGCAGTATTTT. The encoded protein is CASSPGGRDTQYF.

This clone was found once. The CDR3 DNA reads TGTGCCTGGAATGAACAGGCTGGAAACACCATATATTTT. It codes for CAWNEQAGNTIYF. This chain links TRBV30 with TRBJ1-3; possibly TRBD1 for D (5 bases). From germline, CDR1 is GTSNPN and CDR2 SVGIG (reference sequence). This CDR3 comprises 13 residues. The germline V and J ends were trimmed by 4 bases and 2 bases, with 9 bases remaining between them.

This clone has a handful of counts. The DNA for the CDR3 is TGTGCCAGCAGCCAAGACCGCAGGGGGCTGGAAAAACTGTTTTTT. Translated, it gives CASSQDRRGLEKLFF. The J gene is TRBJ1-4, the V gene TRBV4-2; 8 positions match TRBD1. From germline, CDR1 is LGHNA and CDR2 YNFKEQ. J gave up 8 bases and V 0 bases, and 5 bases lay outside the gene matches. This CDR3 comprises 15 residues.

The chain joins TRBV10-3 to TRBJ1-4; 10 bases are shared with TRBD1. This CDR3 spans 14 amino acids. Germline lookup yields CDR1 ENHRY and CDR2 SYGVKD. Unmatched junction bases numbered 4, after V lost 4 bases and J lost 8 bases. CDR3: CAISAGTGAEKLFF. CDR3 coding DNA: TGTGCCATCAGTGCCGGGACAGGGGCAGAAAAACTGTTTTTT.

The J gene is TRBJ2-3, the V gene TRBV19, with D perhaps matching TRBD2 (6 bases). Per the germline V gene, CDR1 is LNHDA and CDR2 is SQIVND (reference sequence). CDR3 length: 14 residues. V dropped 7 bases and J dropped 4 bases, with 15 bases sitting between them. The chain's CDR3 is CASKTRGSPDTQYF. The DNA for the CDR3 is TGTGCCAGTAAGACTAGAGGCTCCCCAGATACGCAGTATTTT.

The gene calls are TRBV6-5 and TRBJ1-6; a weak D match, TRBD1 (6 bases). V was trimmed by 6 bases and J by 8 bases, leaving 14 bases between them. CDR1 is MNHEY and CDR2 is SVGAGI in the germline V gene. This CDR3 is built from 14 residues. CDR3 in DNA: TGTGCCAGCAGAGCAGGGGCCTCGGATTCACCCCTCCACTTT. Translated: CASRAGASDSPLHF.

This rearrangement joins TRBV30 to TRBJ1-5, with 9 bases matching TRBD1. Germline trimming cut 0 bases from V and 6 bases from J; bases unmatched to any gene: 3. This CDR3 spans 14 amino acids. Germline CDR1 reads GTSNPN; CDR2 reads SVGIG (reference sequence). The CDR3 DNA reads as TGTGCCTGGAGTGTCGGGACAGGGCGTCAGCCCCAGCATTTT. It encodes CAWSVGTGRQPQHF.

With regard to this clone: At one boundary the junction diverges from the germline segment, which might be a read error. The J gene is TRBJ2-1, the V gene TRBV19, with TRBD1 matching 9 bases. The CDR3 contains 13 residues. Germline-derived CDR1 and CDR2 are LNHDA and SQIVND (reference sequence). The CDR3 spells CASSIGGGQGHVF. CDR3 nucleotide sequence: TGTGCCAGTAGTATAGGAGGGGGACAGGGCCATGTCTTC.

The rearrangement links TRBV5-5 to TRBJ2-2; D call uncertain. Germline assignment: CDR1 SGHKS and CDR2 YYEKEE (reference sequence). Trimming left V 2 bases short and J 1 base short, with 6 bases between. The length of the CDR3 is 14 residues. CDR3 bases: TGTGCCAGCAGCTTAAACGGGAACACCGGGGAGCTGTTTTTT. The encoded protein is CASSLNGNTGELFF.